One and the same sample provided the 6 T cell receptor beta chains below, sequenced in a study of T-cell reconstitution after alpha-beta-depleted transplantation in children. The TCRbeta library was prepared with unique molecular identifiers. TCRdb fed the PCR reads into MiXCR, producing one record per CDR3 protein. The profile shows 700,000 to 950,000 distinct CDR3 sequences, 16% of them singletons. Material: PBMCs, mostly from graft donor cells, obtained 360 days after TCRalphabeta/CD19-depleted stem cell transplant. The receptors were sampled from a male patient under 18 who had a stem cell transplant for acute lymphoblastic leukemia, so the T cells may come from the graft donor.

The chain has TRBV29-1 and TRBJ2-7; D gene unclear. Germline V gene lookup returns CDR1 SQVTM and CDR2 ANQGSEA. Trimming took off 1 base at V and 1 base at J, with 8 bases between the two ends. CDR3 length: 13 amino acids. CDR3 bases: TGCAGCGTTGAAGCCTCGTATTCCTACGAGCAGTACTTC. It codes for CSVEASYSYEQYF.

This clonotype was picked up a small number of times. CDR3 sequence: CASSLGLGRAYGYTF. CDR3 nucleotide sequence: TGTGCCAGCAGCTTAGGACTGGGCAGGGCCTATGGCTACACCTTC. The chain joins TRBV7-6 to TRBJ1-2; maybe TRBD1 (5 bases). Looked up from germline, CDR1 is SGHVS and CDR2 is FNYEAQ. Trimming pared 1 base from V and 4 bases from J, leaving 13 bases between. This CDR3 contains 15 residues.

The chain is built from TRBV12-3 or TRBV12-4 and TRBJ2-7, with 14 bases lining up with TRBD2. The CDR3 extends over 16 amino acids. The junction had 7 bases not matched to a gene; V was cut back by 4 bases and J by 5 bases. CDR3 nucleotides: TGTGCCAGCAGTTCCTCGGGACTAGCGGGAGCCAACGAGCAGTACTTC. Amino acids: CASSSSGLAGANEQYF.

This clonotype was recorded at least ten times. The chain carries TRBV28 and TRBJ1-5; 8 bases line up with TRBD1. Trimming cost V 5 bases and J 2 bases; bases outside gene matches: 8. CDR1 and CDR2 (germline): MDHEN, SYDVKM. The CDR3 loop spans 16 amino acids. CDR3 bases: TGTGCCAGCAGTCTCCCAGGGGGCCGAGGCAATCAGCCCCAGCATTTT. Translated, it gives CASSLPGGRGNQPQHF. Looking up the rest from reference TRBV28 and TRBJ1-5 gives the full variable domain: DVKVTQSSRYLVKRTGEKVFLECVQDMDHENMFWYRQDPGLGLRLIYFSYDVKMKEKGDIPEGYSVSREKKERFSLILESASTNQTSMYLCASSLPGGRGNQPQHFGDGTRLSIL.

This clonotype was detected only a few times. The V and J genes are TRBV14 and TRBJ2-7; possibly TRBD2 for D (6 bases). V gave up 1 base and J gave up 6 bases, with 22 bases separating them. Germline V gene sequence: CDR1 SGHDN, CDR2 FVKESK. The CDR3 has 17 amino acids. The CDR3 DNA sequence: TGTGCCAGCAGCCAAGTCGCCCTCGGGAGACGAGCCTCCGAGCAGTACTTC. It yields the protein CASSQVALGRRASEQYF. Looking up the rest from reference TRBV14 and TRBJ2-7 gives the full variable domain: EAGVTQFPSHSVIEKGQTVTLRCDPISGHDNLYWYRRVMGKEIKFLLHFVKESKQDESGMPNNRFLAERTGGTYSTLKVQPAELEDSGVYFCASSQVALGRRASEQYFGPGTRLTVT.

This clonotype was detected only a few times. The chain carries TRBV3-1 and TRBJ2-7; 8 bases are shared with TRBD2. Germline CDR1 LGHDT, CDR2 YNNKEL (reference sequence). Trimming at V came to 2 bases and at J to 6 bases, leaving 12 bases not matched to a gene. CDR3 length equals 16 residues. CDR3 residues: CASSQQMAGRAGEQYF. The CDR3, as DNA: TGTGCCAGCAGCCAACAAATGGCCGGGAGGGCGGGCGAGCAGTACTTC.